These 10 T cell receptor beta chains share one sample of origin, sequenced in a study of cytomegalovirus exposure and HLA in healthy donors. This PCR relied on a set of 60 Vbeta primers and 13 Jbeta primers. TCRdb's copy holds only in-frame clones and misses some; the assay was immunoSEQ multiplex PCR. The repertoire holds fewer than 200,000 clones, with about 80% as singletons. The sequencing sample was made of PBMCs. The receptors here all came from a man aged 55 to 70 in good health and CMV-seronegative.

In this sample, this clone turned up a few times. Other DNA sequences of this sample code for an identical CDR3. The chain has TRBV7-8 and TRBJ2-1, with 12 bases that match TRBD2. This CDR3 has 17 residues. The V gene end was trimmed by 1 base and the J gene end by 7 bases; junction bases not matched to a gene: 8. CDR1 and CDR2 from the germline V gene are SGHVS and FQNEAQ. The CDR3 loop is CASSLDPTSGSWNEQFF. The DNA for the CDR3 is TGTGCCAGCAGCTTAGACCCGACTAGCGGGAGTTGGAATGAGCAGTTCTTC. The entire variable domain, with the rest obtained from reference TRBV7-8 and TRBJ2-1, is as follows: GAGVSQSPRYKVAKRGQDVALRCDPISGHVSLFWYQQALGQGPEFLTYFQNEAQLDKSGLPSDRFFAERPEGSVSTLKIQRTQQEDSAVYLCASSLDPTSGSWNEQFFGPGTRLTVL.

The CDR3 DNA sequence: TGTGCCAGCATCGAAGGGGGGGCGCGGGATCAGCCCCAGCATTTT. Protein sequence: CASIEGGARDQPQHF. The chain joins TRBV28 to TRBJ1-5; D might be TRBD1 (6 bases). The V gene lost 7 bases and the J gene lost 5 bases, with 18 bases spanning the gap. This CDR3 has 15 amino acids. CDR1 MDHEN and CDR2 SYDVKM come from the germline V gene.

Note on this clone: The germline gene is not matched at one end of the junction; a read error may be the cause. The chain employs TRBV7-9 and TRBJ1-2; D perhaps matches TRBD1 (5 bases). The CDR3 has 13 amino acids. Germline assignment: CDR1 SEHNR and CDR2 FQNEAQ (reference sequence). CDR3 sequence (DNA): TGTGCCAGCAGCCAGACAGTAGGCTATGGCTACCCCTTC. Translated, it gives CASSQTVGYGYPF.

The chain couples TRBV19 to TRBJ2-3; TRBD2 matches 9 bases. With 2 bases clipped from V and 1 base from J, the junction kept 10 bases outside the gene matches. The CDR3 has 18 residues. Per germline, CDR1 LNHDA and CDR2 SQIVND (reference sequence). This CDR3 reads CASSIPPRLAEGTDTQYF. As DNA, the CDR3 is TGTGCCAGTAGTATACCCCCCCGACTAGCGGAAGGCACAGATACGCAGTATTTT.

The CDR3 sequence: CASSQAGVYEQYF. Written as DNA, the CDR3 is TGTGCCAGCAGCCAAGCGGGAGTGTACGAGCAGTACTTC. This chain links TRBV7-9 with TRBJ2-7; 8 bases are a match to TRBD2. After removal of 5 bases from V and 4 bases from J, the junction contained 4 bases not matched to a gene. From germline, CDR1 is SEHNR and CDR2 FQNEAQ (reference sequence). This CDR3 spans 13 amino acids. The whole variable domain, filled in from reference TRBV7-9 and TRBJ2-7, reads DTGVSQNPRHKITKRGQNVTFRCDPISEHNRLYWYRQTLGQGPEFLTYFQNEAQLEKSRLLSDRFSAERPKGSFSTLEIQRTEQGDSAMYLCASSQAGVYEQYFGPGTRLTVT.

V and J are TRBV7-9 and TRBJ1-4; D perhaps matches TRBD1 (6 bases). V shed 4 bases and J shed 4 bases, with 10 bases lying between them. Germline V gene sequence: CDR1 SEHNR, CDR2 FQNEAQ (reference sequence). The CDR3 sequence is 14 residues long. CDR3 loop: CASSSGQYNEKLFF. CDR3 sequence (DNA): TGTGCCAGCAGCTCAGGACAGTATAATGAAAAACTGTTTTTT. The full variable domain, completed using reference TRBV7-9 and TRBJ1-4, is DTGVSQNPRHKITKRGQNVTFRCDPISEHNRLYWYRQTLGQGPEFLTYFQNEAQLEKSRLLSDRFSAERPKGSFSTLEIQRTEQGDSAMYLCASSSGQYNEKLFFGSGTQLSVL.

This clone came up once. The DNA for the CDR3 is TGTGCCAGCAGCTTACCCCCCGGGAGGGTATACAATGAGCAGTTCTTC. Translation: CASSLPPGRVYNEQFF. The chain carries TRBV7-9 and TRBJ2-1; 8 nucleotides align to TRBD2. The CDR3 is made up of 16 amino acids. V dropped 2 bases and J dropped 4; count of bases not matched to a gene: 7. Germline V CDR1 and CDR2: SEHNR, FQNEAQ (reference sequence).

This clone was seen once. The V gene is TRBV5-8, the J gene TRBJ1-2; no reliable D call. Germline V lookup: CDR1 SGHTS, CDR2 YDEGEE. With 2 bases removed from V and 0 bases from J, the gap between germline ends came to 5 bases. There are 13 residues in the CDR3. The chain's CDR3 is CASSFIANYGYTF. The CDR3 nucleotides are TGTGCCAGCAGCTTTATAGCTAACTATGGCTACACCTTC. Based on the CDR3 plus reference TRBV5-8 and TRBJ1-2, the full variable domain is EAGVTQSPTHLIKTRGQQATLRCSPISGHTSVYWYQQALGLGLQFLLWYDEGEERNRGNFPPRFSGRQFPNYSSELNVNALELEDSALYLCASSFIANYGYTFGSGTRLTVV.

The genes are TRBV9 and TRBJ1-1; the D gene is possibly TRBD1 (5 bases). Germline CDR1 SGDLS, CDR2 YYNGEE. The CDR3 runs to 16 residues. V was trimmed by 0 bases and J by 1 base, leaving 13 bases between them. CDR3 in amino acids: CASSVDPGAGNTEAFF. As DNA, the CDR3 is TGTGCCAGCAGCGTAGATCCTGGGGCAGGGAACACTGAAGCTTTCTTT.

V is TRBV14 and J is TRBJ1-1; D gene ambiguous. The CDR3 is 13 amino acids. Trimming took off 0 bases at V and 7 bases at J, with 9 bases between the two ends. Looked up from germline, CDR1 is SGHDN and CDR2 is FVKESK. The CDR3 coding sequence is TGTGCCAGCAGCCAAGAACTCGTTAGTGAAGCTTTCTTT. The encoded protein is CASSQELVSEAFF.